Shown below are 21 T cell receptor beta chains from a single sample sequenced in a study of blood T cell repertoires in COVID-19 (dated by TCRdb to 2018 to 2020). The protocol used for the library was the immunoSEQ multiplex PCR assay. The table comes from immuneACCESS by way of TCRdb, which keeps in-frame sequences with V and J called. Part of the clones is missing from these tables; in studies checked, under half for an unresolved V gene and the rest for unknown reasons. The sample profile shows approximately 260,000 clones; approximately 90% of them were found once. The top ten clones comprise around 3.5% of the sample. Specimen: peripheral blood. The source is a woman between 40 and 50 years old with acute or convalescent COVID-19.

This chain uses TRBV6-6 with TRBJ1-4; D perhaps matches TRBD1 (5 bases). Trimming took 2 bases from V and 5 from J, leaving 9 bases between them. There are 14 residues in the CDR3. Germline V gives CDR1 MNHNY, CDR2 SVGAGI (reference sequence). The CDR3 loop reads CASSYGGVNEKLFF. The CDR3, as DNA: TGTGCCAGCAGTTACGGGGGGGTCAATGAAAAACTGTTTTTT.

The chain combines TRBV6-5 with TRBJ1-1, with unresolved D. The V end lost 4 bases, the J end lost 2 bases, and 11 bases lay between the germline ends. Germline V gene sequence: CDR1 MNHEY, CDR2 SVGAGI. The CDR3 covers 14 residues. The CDR3 reads CASSSSAGNTEAFF. CDR3 nucleotides: TGTGCCAGCAGTTCGTCGGCGGGAAACACTGAAGCTTTCTTT.

The rearrangement joins TRBV27 to TRBJ1-4; D not resolved. Germline CDR1 reads MNHEY; CDR2 reads SMNVEV (reference sequence). The CDR3 length is 13 residues. The V end lost 5 bases, the J end lost 4 bases, and 8 bases lay between the germline ends. This chain's CDR3 is CASSVLGNEKLFF. In DNA, the CDR3 is TGTGCCAGCAGTGTCCTCGGTAATGAAAAACTGTTTTTT.

This chain uses TRBV6-1 with TRBJ2-7; no reliable D call. Looked up from germline, CDR1 is MNHNS and CDR2 is SASEGT. This CDR3 has 14 amino acids. The germline V and J ends were trimmed by 2 bases and 0 bases, with 8 bases remaining between them. CDR3 coding DNA: TGTGCCAGCAGTGAAATGACGGGCTCCTACGAGCAGTACGTC. This gives the protein CASSEMTGSYEQYV.

The chain uses TRBV6-1 and TRBJ1-2, with D perhaps TRBD1 (5 bases). The CDR3 length is 16 residues. The germline gives CDR1 MNHNS, CDR2 SASEGT. Trimming removed 3 bases at V and 4 bases at J, with 18 bases between. CDR3 loop: CASSEAGQGRGYGYTF. DNA of the CDR3: TGTGCCAGCAGTGAGGCGGGGCAGGGACGAGGCTATGGCTACACCTTC.

This rearrangement joins TRBV24-1 to TRBJ1-2; unclear D gene. Trimming removed 1 base from V and 2 bases from J, with 7 bases in between. Germline V gene data show CDR1 as KGHDR and CDR2 as SFDVKD. The CDR3 extends over 14 amino acids. The DNA of the CDR3 is TGTGCCACCAGTGATTTTCAGTTGAACTATGGCTACACCTTC. It yields the protein CATSDFQLNYGYTF.

The J gene is TRBJ1-3, the V gene TRBV4-2; D gene uncertain. Between the trimmed V and J ends, which lost 0 bases and 3 bases, there was a span of 9 bases. The CDR3 is 15 residues long. Germline assignment: CDR1 LGHNA and CDR2 YNFKEQ. CDR3 residues: CASSQEAGFGNTIYF. CDR3 bases: TGTGCCAGCAGCCAAGAGGCGGGGTTTGGAAACACCATATATTTT.

This rearrangement joins TRBV7-9 to TRBJ1-1; D gene ambiguous. V gave up 7 bases and J gave up 4 bases, with 22 bases separating them. This CDR3 comprises 16 residues. Germline V lookup: CDR1 SEHNR, CDR2 FQNEAQ (reference sequence). This CDR3 reads CASIQPGAARGTEAFF. CDR3 in DNA: TGTGCCAGCATCCAACCAGGCGCCGCCCGGGGCACTGAAGCTTTCTTT.

The chain uses TRBV30 and TRBJ2-3; the D gene is possibly TRBD2 (5 bases). Germline CDR1 is GTSNPN and CDR2 is SVGIG (reference sequence). The CDR3 has 11 residues. CDR3 sequence: CGGGLADTQYF. The CDR3 DNA is TGTGGCGGCGGGTTAGCAGATACGCAGTATTTT. The full variable domain, in which reference TRBV30 and TRBJ2-3 provide the parts outside the CDR3, is SQTIHQWPATLVQPVGSPLSLECTVEGTSNPNLYWYRQAAGRGLQLLFYSVGIGQISSEVPQNLSASRPQDRQFILSSKKLLLSDSGFYLCGGGLADTQYFGPGTRLTVL.

The table lists this clone with a count of one. The chain combines TRBV30 with TRBJ1-6; D is undetermined. Germline CDR1 and CDR2: GTSNPN and SVGIG (reference sequence). CDR3 length: 16 amino acids. V gave up 0 bases and J gave up 7 bases, with 16 bases separating them. This chain's CDR3 is CAWSVVHGGLNSPLHF. DNA for the CDR3: TGTGCCTGGAGTGTAGTTCATGGAGGGCTAAATTCACCCCTCCACTTT.

This chain links TRBV2 with TRBJ1-2; D may be TRBD1 (6 bases). Between the trimmed V and J ends, which lost 2 bases and 6 bases, there was a span of 10 bases. This CDR3 is 13 amino acids long. The germline gives CDR1 SNHLY, CDR2 FYNNEI. CDR3 amino acids: CASSESGQHGYTF. CDR3 coding DNA: TGTGCCAGCAGTGAAAGTGGACAGCATGGCTACACCTTC.

This chain uses TRBV19 with TRBJ1-2; TRBD1 matches 9 bases. This CDR3 comprises 15 residues. Germline-derived CDR1 and CDR2 are LNHDA and SQIVND (reference sequence). Trimming at V came to 7 bases and at J to 2 bases, leaving 8 bases not matched to a gene. The CDR3 DNA reads as TGTGCCAGTACTTTTCGGGACAGGGCCAACTATGGCTACACCTTC. Residues: CASTFRDRANYGYTF.

The chain uses TRBV6-5 and TRBJ2-3, with D hard to call. The CDR3 is made up of 15 amino acids. The germline CDR1 and CDR2 sequences are MNHEY and SVGAGI. V lost 7 bases to trimming and J lost 2 bases, with 16 bases between them. CDR3 DNA: TGTGCCAGCACTCAGGCCTATGGATACACAGATACGCAGTATTTT. Translation: CASTQAYGYTDTQYF.

The CDR3 nucleotides read TGTGCCAGTAGACAGCGAGGGGGTCGAGGCTATGAGCAGTTCTTC. Translation gives CASRQRGGRGYEQFF. The chain employs TRBV19 and TRBJ2-1, with D tentatively TRBD1 (6 bases). The length of the CDR3 is 15 residues. Germline V gives CDR1 LNHDA, CDR2 SQIVND (reference sequence). Trimming pared 6 bases from V and 8 bases from J, leaving 20 bases between.

This clone showed up just once. The chain has TRBV10-3 and TRBJ1-1; tentative D call: TRBD1 (6 bases). Between the trimmed V and J ends, which lost 6 bases and 1 base, there was a span of 12 bases. Germline V CDR1 and CDR2: ENHRY, SYGVKD. This CDR3 is built from 14 residues. This chain's CDR3 is CAIRTGSGNTEAFF. The CDR3 coding sequence is TGTGCCATCAGAACAGGGTCCGGGAACACTGAAGCTTTCTTT.

This clone was seen once. J is TRBJ1-6 and V is TRBV6-6; the match to TRBD1 covers 7 bases. The CDR3 consists of 16 residues. Unmatched junction bases numbered 6, after V lost 4 bases and J lost 3 bases. Germline CDR1 and CDR2: MNHNY and SVGAGI (reference sequence). Here the CDR3 reads CASSSRDSHYNSPLHF. The CDR3 nucleotides read TGTGCCAGCAGTTCCCGGGACAGCCACTATAATTCACCCCTCCACTTT.

This chain links TRBV6-6 with TRBJ2-2; 11 positions match TRBD2. The CDR3 has 15 residues. CDR1 MNHNY and CDR2 SVGAGI come from the germline V gene (reference sequence). The ends lost 2 bases at V and 6 bases at J; junction bases unmatched: 2. Here the CDR3 reads CASSYSSGGAGELFF. DNA of the CDR3: TGTGCCAGCAGTTACAGTAGCGGGGGGGCCGGGGAGCTGTTTTTT.

V usage is TRBV5-1 and J usage is TRBJ2-1, with TRBD1 matching over 7 bases. Germline trimming cut 2 bases from V and 2 bases from J; bases unmatched to any gene: 4. Germline V gives CDR1 SGHRS, CDR2 YFSETQ. The CDR3 contains 15 residues. The CDR3 sequence is CASSFTGAPYNEQFF. In DNA form, the CDR3 reads TGCGCCAGCAGCTTCACAGGGGCTCCCTACAATGAGCAGTTCTTC.

The chain combines TRBV30 with TRBJ2-5; TRBD2 matches at 8 bases. CDR1 and CDR2 (germline): GTSNPN, SVGIG (reference sequence). Germline trimming cut 3 bases from V and 5 bases from J; bases unmatched to any gene: 5. The CDR3 spans 13 residues. DNA of the CDR3: TGTGCCTGGAGCGCTAGCGGGCTCGAGACCCAGTACTTC. Residues: CAWSASGLETQYF.

This clone was counted a single time. J is TRBJ1-6 and V is TRBV6-5; no clear D. CDR1 is MNHEY, CDR2 SVGAGI, per germline. The CDR3 is made up of 12 amino acids. The ends were cut back, 6 bases at V and 13 bases at J, with 13 bases in the middle. The CDR3: CASSLGVGPLHF. CDR3 coding DNA: TGTGCCAGCAGCCTAGGAGTCGGGCCCCTCCACTTT.

The count of this clone is one. The chain joins TRBV6-5 to TRBJ1-2, with a tentative D call TRBD1 (6 bases). Trimming left V 7 bases short and J 8 bases short, with 17 bases between. This CDR3 spans 13 amino acids. Looked up from germline, CDR1 is MNHEY and CDR2 is SVGAGI. The CDR3 is CASTGRGLLGYTF. The CDR3 nucleotides read TGTGCCAGCACCGGAAGGGGGTTGTTGGGCTACACCTTC.